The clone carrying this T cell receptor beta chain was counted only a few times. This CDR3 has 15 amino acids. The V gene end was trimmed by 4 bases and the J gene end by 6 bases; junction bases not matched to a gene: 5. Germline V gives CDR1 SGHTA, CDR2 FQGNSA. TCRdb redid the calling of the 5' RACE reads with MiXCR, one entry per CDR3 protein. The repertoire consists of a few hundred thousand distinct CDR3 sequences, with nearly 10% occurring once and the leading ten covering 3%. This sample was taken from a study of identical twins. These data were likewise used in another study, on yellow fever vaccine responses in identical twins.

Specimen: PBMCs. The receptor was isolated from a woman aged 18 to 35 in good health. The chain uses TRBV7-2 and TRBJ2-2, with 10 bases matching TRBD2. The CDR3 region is CASSSQREGAGELFF. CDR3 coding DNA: TGTGCCAGCAGCTCCCAGCGGGAGGGGGCCGGGGAGCTGTTTTTT.